These T cell receptor beta chains were read from a single sample in a study of T cells in Graves' hyperthyroidism and ophthalmopathy. TCRdb called the multiplex PCR reads again in MiXCR, with one record for every CDR3 protein. Of roughly 250,000 distinct CDR3 sequences in the sample, roughly 15% were seen once. Input material: blood. These receptors originate from a woman under 30 with Graves' ophthalmopathy. The CDR3 runs from the conserved cysteine through the conserved F or W. D genes are given only for firm matches. Size tells how often a clone was seen (once, few, many) or the class of an expanded clone, and some rows leave it out.

V gene	D gene	J gene	clone size	CDR3 protein	CDR3 DNA
TRBV4-1	TRBD2	TRBJ2-5	NA	CASSQVFSGRDQETQYF	TGCGCCAGCAGCCAAGTTTTTAGCGGGAGGGATCAAGAGACCCAGTACTTC
TRBV15	TRBD1	TRBJ2-2	NA	CATSRSTGAGELFF	TGTGCCACCAGCAGAAGTACAGGGGCCGGGGAGCTGTTTTTT
TRBV9	NA	TRBJ2-5	many	CASSASEGRGETQYF	TGTGCCAGCAGCGCCTCCGAGGGGCGCGGGGAGACCCAGTACTTC
TRBV28	NA	TRBJ1-1	many	CASSSPSTGEAFF	TGTGCCAGCAGTTCCCCCTCCACGGGGGAAGCTTTCTTT
TRBV19	NA	TRBJ2-3	NA	CASSEGRSLGTQYF	TGTGCCAGTAGTGAGGGACGGTCCCTCGGTACGCAGTATTTT
TRBV29-1	NA	TRBJ2-7	many	CSVEDHAGVTYEQYF	TGCAGCGTTGAAGATCACGCAGGGGTGACCTACGAGCAGTACTTC
TRBV18	TRBD1	TRBJ1-2	many	CASSAQGLLNYGYTF	TGTGCCAGCTCAGCACAGGGGCTCTTAAACTATGGCTACACCTTC
TRBV6-2/TRBV6-3	NA	TRBJ2-3	few	CASSYWADTSSTDTQYF	TGTGCCAGCAGTTACTGGGCGGACACTTCTAGCACAGATACGCAGTATTTT
TRBV9	TRBD1	TRBJ2-7	many	CASSVGGQGPEQYF	TGTGCCAGCAGCGTAGGAGGACAGGGACCCGAGCAGTACTTC
TRBV12-3/TRBV12-4	TRBD2	TRBJ2-7	many	CASSYSTSGIYEQYF	TGTGCCAGCAGTTATTCAACTAGCGGAATCTACGAGCAGTACTTC
TRBV6-1	TRBD1	TRBJ2-2	many	CASSMTGGSTGELFF	TGTGCCAGCAGTATGACAGGGGGTAGCACCGGGGAGCTGTTTTTT
TRBV12-3/TRBV12-4	NA	TRBJ2-3	many	CASSQIGTTDTQYF	TGTGCCAGCAGCCAGATCGGGACCACAGATACGCAGTATTTT
TRBV5-1	NA	TRBJ2-1	many	CASSPTPGNEQFF	TGCGCCAGCAGCCCGACCCCAGGCAATGAGCAGTTCTTC
TRBV12-3/TRBV12-4	NA	TRBJ1-2	NA	CASSQTIAEGPDPYGYTF	TGTGCCAGCAGCCAAACGATCGCGGAGGGGCCGGACCCGTATGGCTACACCTTC
TRBV24-1	NA	TRBJ2-1	NA	CATSDLRRPGNEQFF	TGTGCCACCAGTGATTTGCGCAGGCCCGGCAATGAGCAGTTCTTC
TRBV11-2	NA	TRBJ1-6	many	CASSRIDSPGSPLHF	TGTGCCAGCAGCCGAATCGACAGCCCGGGTTCACCCCTCCACTTT
TRBV28	TRBD2	TRBJ2-5	many	CASSPSGARVTQETQYF	TGTGCCAGCAGTCCGAGCGGGGCCCGGGTTACGCAAGAGACCCAGTACTTC
TRBV7-8	TRBD2	TRBJ2-3	many	CASRFSGRATDTQYF	TGTGCCAGCAGATTTAGCGGGAGGGCTACAGATACGCAGTATTTT
TRBV7-3	TRBD2	TRBJ2-5	NA	CASSLKGREGLRETQYF	TGTGCCAGCAGCTTAAAGGGACGGGAGGGCCTTAGGGAGACCCAGTACTTC
TRBV18	NA	TRBJ1-2	many	CASSPNSRTALDYGYTF	TGTGCCAGCTCACCAAACTCAAGGACCGCGCTCGACTATGGCTACACCTTC
TRBV6-2/TRBV6-3	TRBD2	TRBJ2-7	many	CASSYGTSVLSDYEQYF	TGTGCCAGCAGTTACGGTACTAGCGTCCTCTCGGATTACGAGCAGTACTTC
TRBV6-1	TRBD1	TRBJ1-2	NA	CASRSSGTGFGYTF	TGTGCCAGCAGATCCTCCGGGACAGGGTTTGGCTACACCTTC
TRBV3-1	NA	TRBJ1-2	many	CASSPTNNRVNYGYTF	TGTGCCAGCAGCCCTACCAATAACAGGGTTAACTATGGCTACACCTTC
TRBV6-2/TRBV6-3	NA	TRBJ2-3	many	CASSRGLNTQYF	TGTGCCAGCAGCCGTGGACTGAATACGCAGTATTTT
TRBV6-1	NA	TRBJ1-1	many	CASSDVTAVVTEAFF	TGTGCCAGCAGTGACGTGACGGCGGTTGTCACTGAAGCTTTCTTT
TRBV2	TRBD1	TRBJ2-3	NA	CASSGTGGDTQYF	TGTGCCAGCAGCGGGACAGGGGGAGATACGCAGTATTTT
TRBV27	TRBD2	TRBJ2-3	many	CASSLLGTSGTDTQYF	TGTGCCAGCAGTTTATTGGGGACTAGCGGCACAGATACGCAGTATTTT
TRBV13	TRBD2	TRBJ2-3	many	CASSLAGELTDTQYF	TGTGCCAGCAGCCTAGCGGGGGAACTTACAGATACGCAGTATTTT
TRBV6-1	TRBD1	TRBJ1-6	many	CASWTGGNSPLHF	TGTGCCAGCTGGACAGGGGGTAATTCACCCCTCCACTTT
TRBV13	TRBD1	TRBJ1-1	many	CASSLTDREFGAFF	TGTGCCAGCAGCTTGACGGACAGGGAGTTTGGAGCTTTCTTT
TRBV11-2	TRBD1	TRBJ2-7	many	CASSLVPQGVYEQYF	TGTGCCAGCAGCTTAGTCCCGCAGGGGGTTTACGAGCAGTACTTC
TRBV28	TRBD2	TRBJ2-5	few	CASNPTVRTSGGADRETQYF	TGTGCCAGCAACCCAACGGTGAGGACTAGCGGGGGGGCCGACAGAGAGACCCAGTACTTC
TRBV20-1	NA	TRBJ1-2	many	CSAMGLGDQIEGYTF	TGCAGTGCTATGGGACTAGGGGATCAGATAGAGGGCTACACCTTC
TRBV6-4	TRBD2	TRBJ2-1	NA	CASSELAGYNEQFF	TGTGCCAGCAGTGAACTAGCGGGGTACAATGAGCAGTTCTTC
TRBV28	TRBD1	TRBJ1-4	many	CASSLRQGANKLFF	TGTGCCAGCAGCCTGAGGCAGGGGGCGAACAAACTGTTTTTT
TRBV5-1	NA	TRBJ2-1	NA	CASSVGRSYNEQFF	TGCGCCAGCAGCGTAGGACGGTCCTACAATGAGCAGTTCTTC
TRBV7-9	NA	TRBJ1-5	NA	CASSLAGRNQPQHF	TGTGCCAGCAGCTTGGCGGGTCGAAATCAGCCCCAGCATTTT
TRBV10-3	TRBD1	TRBJ1-2	many	CAIKGDRGEGYTF	TGTGCCATCAAAGGAGACAGGGGAGAGGGCTACACCTTC
TRBV6-5	TRBD1	TRBJ1-5	NA	CASSYSDRAKYSNQPQHF	TGTGCCAGCAGTTACTCAGACAGGGCCAAATATAGCAATCAGCCCCAGCATTTT
TRBV18	NA	TRBJ2-6	many	CASSPVGGTNSGANVLTF	TGTGCCAGCTCACCGGTAGGGGGGACCAACTCTGGGGCCAACGTCCTGACTTTC
TRBV6-2/TRBV6-3	NA	TRBJ2-7	many	CASSYSVYEQYF	TGTGCCAGCAGTTACTCGGTCTACGAGCAGTACTTC
TRBV5-1	NA	TRBJ2-2	many	CASSLDRDTGELFF	TGCGCCAGCAGCTTGGACAGAGACACCGGGGAGCTGTTTTTT
TRBV4-1	NA	TRBJ2-7	many	CASSQGKGYEQYF	TGCGCCAGCAGCCAAGGGAAGGGTTACGAGCAGTACTTC
TRBV5-8	TRBD1	TRBJ2-7	many	CASSLWGQGGYEQYF	TGTGCCAGCAGCCTTTGGGGACAGGGTGGGTACGAGCAGTACTTC
TRBV7-9	NA	TRBJ2-1	many	CASSQPGGSNNEQFF	TGTGCCAGCAGTCAACCGGGGGGCTCAAACAATGAGCAGTTCTTC
TRBV19	TRBD2	TRBJ2-7	NA	CASSYGTSGNYEQYF	TGTGCCAGTAGCTACGGGACTAGCGGGAACTACGAGCAGTACTTC
TRBV5-1	NA	TRBJ2-7	NA	CASSLGDPIVYEQYF	TGTGCCAGCAGCTTAGGGGACCCCATAGTCTACGAGCAGTACTTC
TRBV20-1	NA	TRBJ2-7	many	CSASEFSYEQYF	TGCAGTGCTAGCGAATTCTCCTACGAGCAGTACTTC
TRBV19	TRBD2	TRBJ2-1	NA	CASQRLASSYNEQFF	TGTGCCAGCCAGAGACTAGCAAGCTCCTACAATGAGCAGTTCTTC
TRBV20-1	NA	TRBJ1-5	many	CSARDRGLGQPQHF	TGCAGTGCTAGAGATCGAGGGTTGGGTCAGCCCCAGCATTTT
TRBV20-1	TRBD1	TRBJ2-1	many	CSAVDRDRPYSYNEQFF	TGCAGTGCTGTAGACAGGGACAGGCCTTACTCCTACAATGAGCAGTTCTTC
TRBV28	TRBD1	TRBJ1-2	few	CASSDQGGNYGYTF	TGTGCCAGCAGTGACCAGGGGGGGAACTATGGCTACACCTTC
TRBV13	NA	TRBJ2-3	many	CASSLGLWADTQYF	TGTGCCAGCAGCTTAGGCCTTTGGGCAGATACGCAGTATTTT
TRBV7-8	NA	TRBJ1-2	many	CASSFLRTDLALATF	TGTGCCAGCAGCTTTCTTCGGACGGACCTTGCCTTGGCCACCTTC
TRBV28	TRBD1	TRBJ1-2	many	CASSSPNGQDRPGYTF	TGTGCCAGCAGTTCTCCTAATGGACAGGATCGACCTGGCTACACCTTC
TRBV2	TRBD1	TRBJ1-1	many	CASRRQGAMNTEAFF	TGTGCCAGCAGGCGACAGGGGGCGATGAACACTGAAGCTTTCTTT
TRBV28	NA	TRBJ2-7	many	CASTERGGGKIRSYEQYF	TGTGCCAGCACGGAGAGGGGGGGCGGGAAGATCCGGTCCTACGAGCAGTACTTC
TRBV28	TRBD1	TRBJ1-5	NA	CASSSLGTGGMFQPQHF	TGTGCCAGCAGTTCTCTCGGGACAGGGGGCATGTTTCAGCCCCAGCATTTT
TRBV7-8	NA	TRBJ1-2	many	CASSQDRPYGYTF	TGTGCCAGCAGTCAAGACAGGCCCTATGGCTACACCTTC